The 27 T cell receptor beta chains reported below all come from one sample, sequenced in a study of blood T cell repertoires in COVID-19. Assay: immunoSEQ multiplex PCR; the TCRdb copy retains only in-frame clones and omits some. The table includes approximately 160,000 clones, 85% detected once. The material sequenced was peripheral blood. The receptors shown here come from a woman in her sixties with COVID-19, enrolled during active disease.

This chain links TRBV6-5 with TRBJ1-1; no clear D gene. CDR1 is MNHEY, CDR2 SVGAGI, per germline. The CDR3 is made up of 12 amino acids. Trimming took off 7 bases at V and 10 bases at J, with 16 bases between the two ends. The CDR3 here is CASIPGSRRAFF. CDR3 nucleotide sequence: TGTGCCAGCATCCCGGGATCAAGGCGAGCTTTCTTT.

The chain is built from TRBV5-5 and TRBJ1-1; D perhaps matches TRBD1 (6 bases). V lost 1 base, J lost 4 bases, and 14 bases lay in between. Per germline, CDR1 SGHKS and CDR2 YYEKEE (reference sequence). The CDR3 has 15 amino acids. CDR3 protein: CASSLWAGESTEAFF. In nucleotides, the CDR3 is TGTGCCAGCAGCTTGTGGGCAGGGGAGAGCACTGAAGCTTTCTTT.

A word on this clone: In the same sample, other DNA sequences code for this CDR3. The chain recombines TRBV5-1 with TRBJ2-7; 7 bases match TRBD2. The CDR3 is 14 amino acids. Per germline, CDR1 SGHRS and CDR2 YFSETQ. The V segment lost 2 bases and the J segment 1 base; nucleotides outside the gene matches: 3. CDR3 in DNA: TGCGCCAGCAGCTTAGGCGGGAGTTCCTACGAGCAGTACTTC. It specifies CASSLGGSSYEQYF.

The chain joins TRBV29-1 to TRBJ2-1; no clear D gene. CDR1 is SQVTM, CDR2 ANQGSEA, per germline. V was cut by 2 bases and J by 4 bases, with 6 bases left in between. CDR3 length: 12 residues. In DNA, the CDR3 is TGCAGCGTTGAACCCGGTTACAATGAGCAGTTCTTC. Residues: CSVEPGYNEQFF.

This rearrangement joins TRBV2 to TRBJ2-1; D call uncertain. Germline V lookup: CDR1 SNHLY, CDR2 FYNNEI. The CDR3 length is 13 residues. Between the trimmed V and J ends, which lost 4 bases and 5 bases, there was a span of 9 bases. The CDR3 DNA reads as TGTGCCAGCAGTGTATACACTAACAATGAGCAGTTCTTC. This translates into CASSVYTNNEQFF.

The chain couples TRBV6-5 to TRBJ1-1; D is uncertain. Trimming removed 0 bases from V and 0 bases from J, with 8 bases in between. Germline V gene sequence: CDR1 MNHEY, CDR2 SVGAGI. The CDR3 loop spans 15 amino acids. CDR3 bases: TGTGCCAGCAGTTACTCGGTCAGTATGAACACTGAAGCTTTCTTT. Protein: CASSYSVSMNTEAFF.

This chain links TRBV5-1 with TRBJ2-3; a possible D gene is TRBD1 (5 bases). V was trimmed by 1 base and J by 5 bases, leaving 11 bases between them. CDR1 is SGHRS and CDR2 is YFSETQ in the germline V gene. CDR3 length: 14 amino acids. CDR3 bases: TGCGCCAGCAGCTTGAATCAACAGGAAGATACGCAGTATTTT. Protein sequence: CASSLNQQEDTQYF.

This clone was found a few times. The V gene is TRBV7-6, the J gene TRBJ2-7; possible D gene TRBD2, 7 bases. The germline V gene has CDR1 SGHVS and CDR2 FNYEAQ. The ends were cut back, 0 bases at V and 1 base at J, with 16 bases in the middle. The CDR3 runs 17 residues. DNA for the CDR3: TGTGCCAGCAGCTTAGCGGGAGGGGGGCCCTTATCCTACGAGCAGTACTTC. Protein product: CASSLAGGGPLSYEQYF.

This chain links TRBV7-2 with TRBJ2-7, with a tentative D call TRBD1 (6 bases). V lost 6 bases, J lost 3 bases, and 12 bases lay in between. The germline V gene has CDR1 SGHTA and CDR2 FQGNSA. The CDR3 consists of 13 residues. The CDR3 reads CASSPQTGYEQYF. The CDR3 region has the DNA TGTGCCAGCAGTCCACAGACAGGCTACGAGCAGTACTTC.

V and J are TRBV9 and TRBJ1-6; TRBD1 might be the D (6 bases). Germline V gives CDR1 SGDLS, CDR2 YYNGEE. The CDR3 totals 15 residues. With 0 bases removed from V and 10 bases from J, the gap between germline ends came to 14 bases. The CDR3 reads CASSVEGDMGSPLHF. Written as DNA, the CDR3 is TGTGCCAGCAGCGTAGAGGGGGACATGGGGTCACCCCTCCACTTT. Based on the CDR3 plus reference TRBV9 and TRBJ1-6, the full variable domain is DSGVTQTPKHLITATGQRVTLRCSPRSGDLSVYWYQQSLDQGLQFLIQYYNGEERAKGNILERFSAQQFPDLHSELNLSSLELGDSALYFCASSVEGDMGSPLHFGNGTRLTVT.

The chain joins TRBV5-1 to TRBJ2-1; TRBD1 is a possible D gene (6 bases). The CDR3 spans 15 residues. The germline gives CDR1 SGHRS, CDR2 YFSETQ. With 0 bases removed from V and 9 bases from J, the gap between germline ends came to 16 bases. As DNA, the CDR3 is TGCGCCAGCAGCTTGGCGTCGGACCAGGGGAGTGAGCAGTTCTTC. This encodes CASSLASDQGSEQFF.

This chain links TRBV7-9 with TRBJ1-3; D gene ambiguous. V shed 3 bases and J shed 0 bases, with 9 bases lying between them. The CDR3 length is 15 residues. From germline, CDR1 is SEHNR and CDR2 FQNEAQ (reference sequence). In DNA form, the CDR3 reads TGTGCCAGCAGCTTTGCCGGGAGCTCTGGAAACACCATATATTTT. Translation: CASSFAGSSGNTIYF.

V and J are TRBV9 and TRBJ2-2; D uncertain. This CDR3 is 14 amino acids long. The germline CDR1 and CDR2 sequences are SGDLS and YYNGEE. V was cut by 3 bases and J by 1 base, with 7 bases left in between. CDR3 amino acids: CASSATLNTGELFF. The CDR3 DNA follows: TGTGCCAGCAGCGCGACACTGAACACCGGGGAGCTGTTTTTT. The full variable domain, with the rest looked up from reference TRBV9 and TRBJ2-2, is DSGVTQTPKHLITATGQRVTLRCSPRSGDLSVYWYQQSLDQGLQFLIQYYNGEERAKGNILERFSAQQFPDLHSELNLSSLELGDSALYFCASSATLNTGELFFGEGSRLTVL.

This chain links TRBV19 with TRBJ1-5; the D gene is possibly TRBD1 (6 bases). With 7 bases removed from V and 1 base from J, the gap between germline ends came to 14 bases. The CDR3 runs to 15 residues. Germline CDR1 reads LNHDA; CDR2 reads SQIVND (reference sequence). The CDR3 DNA reads as TGTGCCAGTATACGGGCAGGGGTAAGCAATCAGCCCCAGCATTTT. Its translation: CASIRAGVSNQPQHF.

CDR3 residues: CASSPRQGQRDTQYF. CDR3 in DNA: TGTGCCAGCAGCCCCCGGCAGGGACAGCGCGATACGCAGTATTTT. The chain is built from TRBV11-3 and TRBJ2-3; 7 bases are a match to TRBD1. Germline V gives CDR1 SGHNT, CDR2 YENEEA. V dropped 5 bases and J dropped 6; count of bases not matched to a gene: 11. This CDR3 is 15 amino acids long. The variable domain in full, completed from reference TRBV11-3 and TRBJ2-3, reads EAGVVQSPRYKIIEKKQPVAFWCNPISGHNTLYWYLQNLGQGPELLIRYENEEAVDDSQLPKDRFSAERLKGVDSTLKIQPAELGDSAVYLCASSPRQGQRDTQYFGPGTRLTVL.

The gene calls are TRBV5-5 and TRBJ1-6; no reliable D call. Germline lookup yields CDR1 SGHKS and CDR2 YYEKEE (reference sequence). V gave up 10 bases and J gave up 0 bases, with 11 bases separating them. The length of the CDR3 is 14 residues. CDR3: CAGWSGSYNSPLHF. CDR3 DNA sequence: TGTGCCGGATGGAGCGGCTCCTATAATTCACCCCTCCACTTT.

There are a few counts of this clone. The rearrangement uses TRBV28 and TRBJ1-4, with 8 bases identical to TRBD1. Germline V gives CDR1 MDHEN, CDR2 SYDVKM. V lost 5 bases, J lost 6 bases, and 8 bases stayed unmatched. CDR3 size: 15 residues. As DNA, the CDR3 is TGTGCCAGCAGTCTTAGACAGGGGTGGTATGAAAAACTGTTTTTT. This codes for CASSLRQGWYEKLFF.

J is TRBJ1-6 and V is TRBV19, with 11 bases that match TRBD1. Germline V gives CDR1 LNHDA, CDR2 SQIVND (reference sequence). The CDR3 runs 16 residues. Unmatched junction bases numbered 8, after V lost 6 bases and J lost 7 bases. CDR3 region: CASSPRRTGGNSPLHF. CDR3 bases: TGTGCCAGTAGCCCAAGACGGACAGGGGGCAATTCACCCCTCCACTTT. Combining the CDR3 with reference TRBV19 and TRBJ1-6 gives the whole variable domain DGGITQSPKYLFRKEGQNVTLSCEQNLNHDAMYWYRQDPGQGLRLIYYSQIVNDFQKGDIAEGYSVSREKKESFPLTVTSAQKNPTAFYLCASSPRRTGGNSPLHFGNGTRLTVT.

This clone was seen a few times. The CDR3 protein is CASSQRTGISGNTIYF. For the CDR3, the DNA is TGTGCCAGCAGCCAGAGGACAGGGATATCTGGAAACACCATATATTTT. The chain is built from TRBV3-1 (or the pseudogene TRBV3-2) and TRBJ1-3; TRBD1 matches 8 bases. Germline V gene sequence: CDR1 LGHDT, CDR2 YNNKEL (reference sequence). The junction had 5 bases not matched to a gene; V was cut back by 3 bases and J by 1 base. The CDR3 is 16 residues long.

The rearrangement uses TRBV5-1 and TRBJ2-1; D unclear. The germline gives CDR1 SGHRS, CDR2 YFSETQ. The CDR3 covers 14 residues. V was trimmed by 0 bases and J by 7 bases, leaving 11 bases between them. In DNA form, the CDR3 reads TGCGCCAGCAGCTTGGGCGTCCGCGCTAATGAGCAGTTCTTC. Translating gives CASSLGVRANEQFF.

This chain links TRBV11-3 with TRBJ2-3; TRBD1 matches at 8 bases. CDR3 size: 15 residues. Per the germline V gene, CDR1 is SGHNT and CDR2 is YENEEA. V lost 5 bases, J lost 1 base, and 5 bases stayed unmatched. The CDR3 region is CASSPGGFGTDTQYF. CDR3 DNA: TGTGCCAGCAGCCCAGGGGGCTTTGGCACAGATACGCAGTATTTT.

This chain links TRBV10-1 with TRBJ2-7, with 13 nucleotides matching TRBD2. The CDR3 runs to 14 residues. Germline lookup yields CDR1 WNHNN and CDR2 SYGVQD (reference sequence). V shed 5 bases, J shed 5 bases, and the junction held 3 bases outside the gene matches. The CDR3, as DNA: TGCGCCAGCAGTCGGACTAGCGGGAGAGACGAGCAGTACTTC. Translating it yields CASSRTSGRDEQYF.

The chain combines TRBV6-5 with TRBJ1-4, with D unclear. Trimming cost V 5 bases and J 4 bases, with 8 bases left between them. Germline CDR1 reads MNHEY; CDR2 reads SVGAGI. The CDR3 length is 13 residues. CDR3 sequence (DNA): TGTGCCAGCAGTCTGACGGGTAATGAAAAACTGTTTTTT. It yields the protein CASSLTGNEKLFF.

The J gene is TRBJ1-6, the V gene TRBV30; TRBD1 is a possible D gene (6 bases). CDR3 length: 15 amino acids. Trimming pared 0 bases from V and 5 bases from J, leaving 11 bases between. CDR1 and CDR2 (germline): GTSNPN, SVGIG (reference sequence). In DNA form, the CDR3 reads TGTGCCTGGAGTGTAAACAGGGTCAATAATTCACCCCTCCACTTT. It yields the protein CAWSVNRVNNSPLHF.

This chain uses TRBV6-5 with TRBJ1-2, with TRBD1 matching 7 bases. Germline CDR1 and CDR2: MNHEY and SVGAGI. CDR3 length: 15 amino acids. The ends lost 4 bases at V and 0 bases at J; junction bases unmatched: 5. CDR3 loop: CASSSIGQANYGYTF. CDR3 coding DNA: TGTGCCAGCAGTTCCATAGGACAGGCTAACTATGGCTACACCTTC.

The chain employs TRBV9 and TRBJ2-1; a possible D gene is TRBD1 (5 bases). Between the trimmed V and J ends, which lost 4 bases and 0 bases, there was a span of 8 bases. CDR3 size: 14 residues. Germline V gene sequence: CDR1 SGDLS, CDR2 YYNGEE. The CDR3 loop is CASSRQSSYNEQFF. The CDR3, as DNA: TGTGCCAGCAGCCGACAGAGCTCCTACAATGAGCAGTTCTTC.

V and J are TRBV18 and TRBJ1-5; unclear D gene. In germline, CDR1 is KGHSH, CDR2 LQKENI. Trimming took off 8 bases at V and 5 bases at J, with 13 bases between the two ends. The CDR3 sequence is 13 residues long. The CDR3 DNA reads TGTGCCAGCCAAGGAGCACAAGATCAGCCCCAGCATTTT. This sequence encodes CASQGAQDQPQHF.